This T cell receptor beta chain was documented in a study of T cell repertoires in cytomegalovirus infection. The CDR3 runs to 13 residues. Germline V gene sequence: CDR1 SGHDN, CDR2 FVKESK. Trimming shortened V by 5 bases and J by 1 base, and 8 bases separated the two germline ends. This clonotype was observed a few times. TCRdb called the reads again in MiXCR, with one record for every CDR3 protein. The sample records roughly 230,000 distinct CDR3 sequences, more than 9% being singletons. This receptor was obtained from a human donor in good health (CMV status not recorded). Some clones in this sample may be carry-over from other donors' samples. V is TRBV14 and J is TRBJ1-1, with D uncertain. Sequenced: PBMCs. Here the CDR3 DNA reads TGTGCCAGCAGCGAGGGAAGGAACACTGAAGCTTTCTTT. Amino acids: CASSEGRNTEAFF.